Presented here are 30 T cell receptor beta chains from one specimen sequenced in a study of regulatory T cells in long-lasting Graves disease. Stated time point: persistent/refractory GD, antithyroid drugs over 5 years with positive TRAb. PBMC-extracted RNA yielded the TCR library. HTBI primers from iRepertoire and Arm-PCR of CDR3 regions yielded the TCR beta libraries. TCRdb reprocessed the multiplex PCR reads via MiXCR and lists one record per CDR3 protein. The data contain some 370,000 distinct CDR3 sequences, less than 25% of them singletons. This specimen was peripheral blood mononuclear cells (PBMCs), taken when the disease was refractory, from a patient treated with antithyroid drugs. The receptor source for this set is a female donor with Graves disease.

This clonotype came up a few times. The rearrangement joins TRBV27 to TRBJ2-2; 14 nucleotides line up with TRBD2. This CDR3 has 22 residues. The V gene's germline CDR1 is MNHEY and CDR2 SMNVEV (reference sequence). Trimming at V came to 6 bases and at J to 2 bases, leaving 20 bases not matched to a gene. CDR3 in amino acids: CASRPDRVGRLAGGPNTGELFF. In DNA form, the CDR3 reads TGTGCCAGCAGACCCGACAGGGTGGGGAGACTAGCGGGAGGGCCCAACACCGGGGAGCTGTTTTTT.

The gene calls are TRBV20-1 and TRBJ1-1; D remains ambiguous. This CDR3 has 14 residues. The V gene's germline CDR1 is DFQATT and CDR2 SNEGSKA (reference sequence). Trimming stripped 3 bases from V and 1 base from J, with 12 bases between. This CDR3 is CSARSGNKNTEAFF. CDR3 DNA: TGCAGTGCTAGGAGCGGCAACAAGAACACTGAAGCTTTCTTT.

About this clonotype: A much bigger clone sits one base away, suggesting this may be a read error. J is TRBJ1-2 and V is TRBV30, with D tentatively TRBD1 (5 bases). The CDR3 is 12 amino acids. Germline CDR1 reads GTSNPN; CDR2 reads SVGIG (reference sequence). CDR3 residues: CARSLIGAGYTF. The CDR3 nucleotides read TGTGCCCGGAGCCTTATCGGGGCAGGCTACACCTTC.

This clonotype was seen a handful of times. This may be a read error, as it is one base from a much larger clone. The CDR3: CASRREADSYEQYF. The CDR3 DNA sequence: TGTGCCAGCAGGCGGGAAGCAGACTCCTACGAGCAGTACTTC. This chain links TRBV6-2 or TRBV6-3 with TRBJ2-7; TRBD2 is a possible D gene (6 bases). From germline, CDR1 is MNHEY and CDR2 SVGEGT. CDR3 length equals 14 residues. V was shortened by 6 bases and J by 0 bases, with 12 bases between the two germline ends.

The chain employs TRBV29-1 and TRBJ2-7; a possible D gene is TRBD2 (5 bases). Germline V CDR1 and CDR2: SQVTM, ANQGSEA. CDR3 length equals 12 residues. Trimming left V 0 bases short and J 7 bases short, with 10 bases between. The DNA of the CDR3 is TGCAGCGTTGAAGAATTCGGGGAAGAGCAGTACTTC. Residues: CSVEEFGEEQYF.

This clonotype was observed at least ten times. The V gene is TRBV12-3 or TRBV12-4, the J gene TRBJ1-1; D is uncertain. The CDR3 length is 12 residues. The germline V and J ends were trimmed by 6 bases and 7 bases, with 12 bases remaining between them. The CDR3 DNA reads as TGTGCCAGCAGCATTACGCGGGGTGAAGCTTTCTTT. It is translated as CASSITRGEAFF.

This clonotype has ten or more counts. This rearrangement joins TRBV28 to TRBJ1-5; D is uncertain. Trimming took 5 bases from V and 11 from J, leaving 13 bases between them. Germline values: CDR1 MDHEN, CDR2 SYDVKM. The CDR3 is 12 residues long. The CDR3 here is CASSADTPAQHF. In DNA, the CDR3 is TGTGCCAGCAGTGCTGACACCCCCGCCCAGCATTTT.

CDR3 loop: CASSYQGQGYSGRKNEQFF. The CDR3 DNA reads as TGTGCCAGCAGTTATCAGGGACAGGGTTACAGCGGGAGGAAGAATGAGCAGTTCTTC. The V gene is TRBV6-2 or TRBV6-3, the J gene TRBJ2-1; D tentatively reads TRBD1 or TRBD2 (9 bases each). Looked up from germline, CDR1 is MNHEY and CDR2 is SVGEGT. Trimming removed 3 bases at V and 7 bases at J, with 28 bases between. This CDR3 comprises 19 residues.

This clonotype was detected many times. The chain combines TRBV7-9 with TRBJ1-1; the D is unclear. V gave up 1 base and J gave up 0 bases, with 6 bases separating them. Germline CDR1 is SEHNR and CDR2 is FQNEAQ (reference sequence). This CDR3 has 14 residues. CDR3 region: CASSLEQMNTEAFF. CDR3 sequence (DNA): TGTGCCAGCAGCTTAGAGCAGATGAACACTGAAGCTTTCTTT.

Worth noting for this clonotype: The junction departs from germline at one end; a sequencing error may be responsible. V usage is TRBV4-1 and J usage is TRBJ1-5; D is undetermined. Germline V gives CDR1 MGHRA, CDR2 YSYEKL. CDR3 length: 15 amino acids. The DNA for the CDR3 is TGCGCCAACAGCCATTCGGACGGTAGCAATCAGCCCCAGCATTTT. Translating it yields CANSHSDGSNQPQHF.

V is TRBV13 and J is TRBJ2-1, with 14 bases lining up with TRBD2. The CDR3 has 17 residues. V lost 4 bases, J lost 3 bases, and 5 bases stayed unmatched. Germline V gives CDR1 PRHDT, CDR2 FYEKMQ (reference sequence). CDR3 protein: CASSSGLAGAHYNEQFF. CDR3 in DNA: TGTGCCAGCAGCTCGGGACTAGCGGGAGCGCACTACAATGAGCAGTTCTTC. Full variable domain (outside the CDR3, taken from reference TRBV13 and TRBJ2-1): AAGVIQSPRHLIKEKRETATLKCYPIPRHDTVYWYQQGPGQDPQFLISFYEKMQSDKGSIPDRFSAQQFSDYHSELNMSSLELGDSALYFCASSSGLAGAHYNEQFFGPGTRLTVL.

The CDR3 region has the DNA TGTGCCTGGAGTCGGATTCAGGGGGCTGAAGCTTTCTTT. Translated, it gives CAWSRIQGAEAFF. The chain links TRBV30 to TRBJ1-1; 7 nucleotides agree with TRBD1. The germline V gene has CDR1 GTSNPN and CDR2 SVGIG (reference sequence). V shed 2 bases and J 6 bases; nucleotides not matched to a gene: 6. This CDR3 has 13 amino acids.

The V and J genes are TRBV7-6 and TRBJ1-2; 7 nucleotides agree with TRBD1. Looked up from germline, CDR1 is SGHVS and CDR2 is FNYEAQ. V gave up 5 bases and J gave up 6 bases; unmatched junction bases: 12. The CDR3 loop spans 15 amino acids. The CDR3 region has the DNA TGTGCCAGCAGCCCTCGGGACAGCGATGCTGATGGCTACACCTTC. Its translation: CASSPRDSDADGYTF.

V and J are TRBV5-1 and TRBJ1-6; D unclear. The germline V and J ends were trimmed by 4 bases and 7 bases, with 15 bases remaining between them. Germline V lookup: CDR1 SGHRS, CDR2 YFSETQ. This CDR3 has 15 residues. The CDR3 reads CASSLQVLPNSPLHF. The CDR3 DNA reads TGCGCCAGCAGCCTCCAGGTGCTACCCAATTCACCCCTCCACTTT.

This clonotype was picked up a small number of times. The chain has TRBV2 and TRBJ2-3; TRBD2 agrees at 7 bases. V dropped 1 base and J dropped 3; count of bases not matched to a gene: 7. This CDR3 spans 16 amino acids. Germline CDR1 and CDR2: SNHLY and FYNNEI. Written as DNA, the CDR3 is TGTGCCAGCAGTGAAGAGAGCGGGACCAAGACAGATACGCAGTATTTT. Amino acids: CASSEESGTKTDTQYF.

At least ten counts were recorded for this clonotype. The rearrangement uses TRBV18 and TRBJ2-5, with TRBD2 as a possible D gene (6 bases). Trimming shortened V by 3 bases and J by 4 bases, and 12 bases separated the two germline ends. The CDR3 sequence is 14 residues long. Looked up from germline, CDR1 is KGHSH and CDR2 is LQKENI. DNA of the CDR3: TGTGCCAGCTCACCGGTAACGGGGGTAGAGACCCAGTACTTC. This codes for CASSPVTGVETQYF.

In its sample, this clonotype was seen many times. The gene calls are TRBV11-2 and TRBJ2-7; a possible D gene is TRBD1 (6 bases). CDR1 and CDR2 (germline): SGHAT, FQNNGV. The CDR3 totals 15 residues. The V gene lost 0 bases and the J gene lost 3 bases, with 12 bases spanning the gap. The CDR3 coding sequence is TGTGCCAGCAGCTTAGAACCGGCAGGGGACTACGAGCAGTACTTC. This gives the protein CASSLEPAGDYEQYF.

This clonotype has only a few counts. The V call is TRBV6-5, the J call TRBJ2-7; 8 nucleotides line up with TRBD1. The ends lost 0 bases at V and 5 bases at J; junction bases unmatched: 15. The germline V gene has CDR1 MNHEY and CDR2 SVGAGI. The CDR3 has 18 amino acids. The CDR3 sequence is CASSYSGQDPRLWDEQYF. CDR3 sequence (DNA): TGTGCCAGCAGTTACTCGGGACAGGACCCTCGGCTGTGGGACGAGCAGTACTTC.

V usage is TRBV12-3 or TRBV12-4 and J usage is TRBJ1-2, with unresolved D. V lost 2 bases and J lost 8, with 15 bases in between. CDR3 length equals 14 residues. The CDR3 region is CASSLIQMPGGYTF. As DNA, the CDR3 is TGTGCCAGCAGTTTAATACAGATGCCGGGGGGCTACACCTTC.

About this clonotype itself: The CDR3 carries no conserved terminal phenylalanine or tryptophan, so it likely arises from a read error. The chain carries TRBV7-3 and TRBJ2-2, with D unclear. The V end lost 0 bases, the J end lost 7 bases, and 6 bases lay between the germline ends. CDR1 SGHTA and CDR2 FQGTGA come from the germline V gene. This CDR3 spans 13 amino acids. DNA of the CDR3: TGTGCCAGCAGCTTAACGCCCAGCGGGGAGCTGTTTTCT. Encoded protein: CASSLTPSGELFS.

The chain employs TRBV4-2 and TRBJ1-1; TRBD1 matches 7 bases. V lost 3 bases and J lost 5; bases outside the gene matches: 12. The germline V gene has CDR1 LGHNA and CDR2 YNFKEQ. This CDR3 has 16 residues. This CDR3 reads CASSHNRGGGGTEAFF. The CDR3 DNA is TGTGCCAGCAGCCACAACAGGGGCGGGGGCGGGACTGAAGCTTTCTTT.

The chain joins TRBV20-1 to TRBJ1-2; 8 bases are a match to TRBD1. CDR3 length equals 16 residues. V shed 2 bases, J shed 4 bases, and the junction held 12 bases outside the gene matches. Germline V gene sequence: CDR1 DFQATT, CDR2 SNEGSKA (reference sequence). The CDR3 DNA is TGCAGTGCTAGACCCGGACAGGGACCTTCCTTCTATGGCTACACCTTC. Protein sequence: CSARPGQGPSFYGYTF.

V is TRBV6-6 and J is TRBJ2-2, with TRBD2 identical over 8 bases. CDR1 is MNHNY and CDR2 is SVGAGI in the germline V gene (reference sequence). The CDR3 consists of 17 residues. V lost 0 bases and J lost 4; bases outside the gene matches: 7. CDR3: CASSYSAQRGFTGELFF. As DNA, the CDR3 is TGTGCCAGCAGTTACTCGGCCCAGCGGGGGTTCACCGGGGAGCTGTTTTTT.

This clonotype showed up many times. V usage is TRBV15 and J usage is TRBJ2-7; the match to TRBD1 covers 9 bases. The CDR3 spans 15 residues. Germline trimming cut 1 base from V and 3 bases from J; bases unmatched to any gene: 4. In germline, CDR1 is LNHNV, CDR2 YYDKDF (reference sequence). This CDR3 reads CATSRVPGQGYEQYF. The CDR3 DNA sequence: TGTGCCACCAGCAGAGTTCCGGGACAGGGCTACGAGCAGTACTTC. The full variable domain, rest sourced from reference TRBV15 and TRBJ2-7, is DAMVIQNPRYQVTQFGKPVTLSCSQTLNHNVMYWYQQKSSQAPKLLFHYYDKDFNNEADTPDNFQSRRPNTSFCFLDIRSPGLGDTAMYLCATSRVPGQGYEQYFGPGTRLTVT.

In this sample, this clonotype turned up a few times. Written as DNA, the CDR3 is TGTGCCAGCATTCCGCCCGGGGGCCGGCAGCCCCAGCATTTT. As protein: CASIPPGGRQPQHF. The chain uses TRBV6-1 and TRBJ1-5; a weak D match, TRBD1 (6 bases). The V gene's germline CDR1 is MNHNS and CDR2 SASEGT. V was pared by 7 bases and J by 7 bases, with 17 bases between. CDR3 length: 14 amino acids.

Many counts were recorded for this clonotype. V and J are TRBV7-3 and TRBJ2-5; D remains ambiguous. CDR3 length: 13 residues. V lost 2 bases and J lost 3, with 7 bases in between. Per the germline V gene, CDR1 is SGHTA and CDR2 is FQGTGA. The CDR3 sequence: CASSLRSKETQYF. In nucleotides, the CDR3 is TGTGCCAGCAGCTTACGCAGTAAAGAGACCCAGTACTTC.

This clonotype occurred many times. The chain is built from TRBV28 and TRBJ1-5; D remains ambiguous. CDR3 length: 14 amino acids. Trimming stripped 7 bases from V and 4 bases from J, with 14 bases between. CDR1 is MDHEN and CDR2 is SYDVKM in the germline V gene. The CDR3 nucleotides are TGTGCCAGCACCACCCCAATGGGAAATCAGCCCCAGCATTTT. Translating gives CASTTPMGNQPQHF. The full variable domain, completed using reference TRBV28 and TRBJ1-5, is DVKVTQSSRYLVKRTGEKVFLECVQDMDHENMFWYRQDPGLGLRLIYFSYDVKMKEKGDIPEGYSVSREKKERFSLILESASTNQTSMYLCASTTPMGNQPQHFGDGTRLSIL.

V is TRBV6-5 and J is TRBJ2-6, with unresolved D. The CDR3 loop spans 17 amino acids. V shed 4 bases and J shed 0 bases, with 13 bases lying between them. The V gene's germline CDR1 is MNHEY and CDR2 SVGAGI. The CDR3 nucleotides are TGTGCCAGCAGTTTGGGCAAGGAATCCTCTGGGGCCAACGTCCTGACTTTC. The encoded protein is CASSLGKESSGANVLTF.

The rearrangement uses TRBV19 and TRBJ1-1; a weak D match, TRBD1 (6 bases). V dropped 5 bases and J dropped 9 bases, with 16 bases sitting between them. Germline V gene sequence: CDR1 LNHDA, CDR2 SQIVND (reference sequence). The CDR3 extends over 13 amino acids. For the CDR3, the DNA is TGTGCCAGTAGTTACAGGGACCCAACTAAAGCTTTCTTT. The encoded protein is CASSYRDPTKAFF.

The chain recombines TRBV20-1 with TRBJ1-1; weak D call: TRBD1 (6 bases). V was clipped by 0 bases and J by 4 bases, with 9 bases between them. This CDR3 region has 13 residues. Looked up from germline, CDR1 is DFQATT and CDR2 is SNEGSKA (reference sequence). The CDR3 bases are TGCAGTGCTAGAGATGGGGGGCTCACTGAAGCTTTCTTT. Its protein is CSARDGGLTEAFF.